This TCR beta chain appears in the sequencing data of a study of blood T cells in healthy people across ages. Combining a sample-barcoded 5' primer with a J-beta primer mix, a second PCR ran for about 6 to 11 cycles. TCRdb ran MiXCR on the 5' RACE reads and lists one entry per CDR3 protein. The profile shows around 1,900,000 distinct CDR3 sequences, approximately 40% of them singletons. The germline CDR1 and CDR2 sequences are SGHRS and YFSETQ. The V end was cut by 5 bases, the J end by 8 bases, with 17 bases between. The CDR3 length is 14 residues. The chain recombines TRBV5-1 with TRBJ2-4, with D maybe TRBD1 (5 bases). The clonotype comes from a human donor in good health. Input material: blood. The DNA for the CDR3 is TGCGCCAGCAGTCTGGGCAGGGTAGAGGACATTCAGTACTTC. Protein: CASSLGRVEDIQYF.